The 16 T cell receptor beta chains given below trace back to one sample, sequenced in a study of control samples from healthy donors and cancer patients. TCRdb's copy holds only in-frame clones and misses some; the assay was immunoSEQ multiplex PCR. The data contain about 150,000 clones, about 93% of them singletons. Sequenced sample: blood. These receptors originate from a man aged 45-60 years in good health.

J is TRBJ1-2 and V is TRBV7-8; 10 positions agree with TRBD1. With V trimmed by 6 bases and J by 4 bases, 8 bases remained unmatched. Germline lookup yields CDR1 SGHVS and CDR2 FQNEAQ. The CDR3 runs to 15 residues. CDR3 residues: CASRPGQGSFYGYTF. CDR3 sequence (DNA): TGTGCCAGCAGGCCGGGACAGGGGAGTTTCTATGGCTACACCTTC. Combining the CDR3 with reference TRBV7-8 and TRBJ1-2 gives the whole variable domain GAGVSQSPRYKVAKRGQDVALRCDPISGHVSLFWYQQALGQGPEFLTYFQNEAQLDKSGLPSDRFFAERPEGSVSTLKIQRTQQEDSAVYLCASRPGQGSFYGYTFGSGTRLTVV.

The rearrangement uses TRBV5-1 and TRBJ1-2; TRBD1 agrees at 8 bases. This CDR3 region has 14 residues. Per the germline V gene, CDR1 is SGHRS and CDR2 is YFSETQ. Trimming at V came to 2 bases and at J to 1 base, leaving 1 base not matched to a gene. In DNA, the CDR3 is TGCGCCAGCAGCTTACAGGGGGATAACTATGGCTACACCTTC. Protein: CASSLQGDNYGYTF.

The chain recombines TRBV5-6 with TRBJ2-1, with D unclear. V was clipped by 2 bases and J by 2 bases, with 11 bases between them. The CDR3 covers 15 residues. Per germline, CDR1 SGHDT and CDR2 YYEEEE. CDR3 amino acids: CASSFGGGAYNEQFF. Here the CDR3 DNA reads TGTGCCAGCAGCTTCGGTGGCGGAGCCTACAATGAGCAGTTCTTC. Variable domain in full (rest from reference TRBV5-6 and TRBJ2-1): DAGVTQSPTHLIKTRGQQVTLRCSPKSGHDTVSWYQQALGQGPQFIFQYYEEEERQRGNFPDRFSGHQFPNYSSELNVNALLLGDSALYLCASSFGGGAYNEQFFGPGTRLTVL.

A word on this clone: The junction and the germline gene differ at one end; a read error may be behind it. The chain is built from TRBV7-7 and TRBJ2-1, with 7 bases lining up with TRBD2. CDR1 is SSHAT, CDR2 FNYEAQ, per germline (reference sequence). The CDR3 spans 16 residues. The DNA for the CDR3 is TGTGCTAGCAGCTTAGATGAGGCTAGCGGATACAATGAGCAGTTCTTC. It specifies CASSLDEASGYNEQFF. Complete variable domain (other parts from reference TRBV7-7 and TRBJ2-1): GAGVSQSPRYKVTKRGQDVTLRCDPISSHATLYWYQQALGQGPEFLTYFNYEAQPDKSGLPSDRFSAERPEGSISTLTIQRTEQRDSAMYRCASSLDEASGYNEQFFGPGTRLTVL.

The chain has TRBV10-1 and TRBJ2-7; D call uncertain. CDR3 length: 12 amino acids. Germline loops: CDR1 WNHNN, CDR2 SYGVQD (reference sequence). Trimming pared 3 bases from V and 1 base from J, leaving 4 bases between. The CDR3 loop reads CASSDSSYEQYF. In DNA, the CDR3 is TGCGCCAGCAGTGATTCTTCCTACGAGCAGTACTTC.

V gene TRBV18 combines with J gene TRBJ2-3; D might be TRBD2 (5 bases). Germline V CDR1 and CDR2: KGHSH, LQKENI. The CDR3 sequence is 12 residues long. V was pared by 5 bases and J by 10 bases, with 13 bases between. The CDR3 nucleotides read TGTGCCAGCTCAGGTACTAGAGAATCGCAGTATTTT. This translates into CASSGTRESQYF.

J is TRBJ2-1 and V is TRBV5-1; 13 bases fit TRBD2. The CDR3 consists of 17 residues. V was pared by 1 base and J by 3 bases, with 4 bases of the junction left unmatched. Germline CDR1 reads SGHRS; CDR2 reads YFSETQ. CDR3 amino acids: CASSLYGLAGVYNEQFF. CDR3 DNA sequence: TGCGCCAGCAGCTTGTATGGACTAGCGGGAGTCTACAATGAGCAGTTCTTC.

The rearrangement links TRBV28 to TRBJ2-7; the match to TRBD2 covers 7 bases. V trimming: 7 bases; J trimming: 3 bases; junction bases outside the gene matches: 15. CDR1 and CDR2 (germline): MDHEN, SYDVKM. This CDR3 contains 16 residues. In nucleotides, the CDR3 is TGTGCCAGCAAGGCCCTTGGGGGGGGAGGGAACTACGAGCAGTACTTC. This encodes CASKALGGGGNYEQYF.

V usage is TRBV5-1 and J usage is TRBJ2-1; 14 bases match TRBD2. The CDR3 contains 19 residues. J was trimmed by 0 bases and V by 4 bases; bases with no gene match: 9. Germline-derived CDR1 and CDR2 are SGHRS and YFSETQ. The CDR3 spells CASSNRLAGGTSSYNEQFF. The CDR3 DNA reads TGCGCCAGCAGCAACCGACTAGCGGGAGGGACTAGCTCCTACAATGAGCAGTTCTTC. The whole variable domain, filled in from reference TRBV5-1 and TRBJ2-1, reads KAGVTQTPRYLIKTRGQQVTLSCSPISGHRSVSWYQQTPGQGLQFLFEYFSETQRNKGNFPGRFSGRQFSNSRSEMNVSTLELGDSALYLCASSNRLAGGTSSYNEQFFGPGTRLTVL.

V usage is TRBV5-4 and J usage is TRBJ2-7, with no clear D. V lost 0 bases, J lost 0 bases, and 7 bases lay in between. From germline, CDR1 is SGHNT and CDR2 YYREEE (reference sequence). The CDR3 loop spans 14 amino acids. This CDR3 is CASSLAASSYEQYF. CDR3 in DNA: TGTGCCAGCAGCTTGGCGGCCAGCTCCTACGAGCAGTACTTC.

The J gene is TRBJ2-1, the V gene TRBV7-2; D remains ambiguous. Between the trimmed V and J ends, which lost 8 bases and 4 bases, there was a span of 21 bases. CDR1 and CDR2 (germline): SGHTA, FQGNSA. The CDR3 has 16 amino acids. CDR3 DNA sequence: TGTGCCAGCCCCCCTCCCGGAGCGACGGCTTACAATGAGCAGTTCTTC. Protein product: CASPPPGATAYNEQFF. Combining the CDR3 with reference TRBV7-2 and TRBJ2-1 gives the whole variable domain GAGVSQSPSNKVTEKGKDVELRCDPISGHTALYWYRQSLGQGLEFLIYFQGNSAPDKSGLPSDRFSAERTGGSVSTLTIQRTQQEDSAVYLCASPPPGATAYNEQFFGPGTRLTVL.

The rearrangement uses TRBV29-1 and TRBJ2-7; D possibly corresponds to TRBD1 (6 bases). Germline loops: CDR1 SQVTM, CDR2 ANQGSEA. There are 12 residues in the CDR3. V was cut by 4 bases and J by 4 bases, with 11 bases left in between. DNA of the CDR3: TGCAGCGTTGGTCAGGGGTGGTACGAGCAGTACTTC. The encoded protein is CSVGQGWYEQYF.

V gene TRBV9 combines with J gene TRBJ2-5; D not certain. V lost 1 base, J lost 2 bases, and 6 bases lay in between. The germline V gene has CDR1 SGDLS and CDR2 YYNGEE. This CDR3 has 13 residues. The CDR3 sequence: CASSVSRQETQYF. DNA of the CDR3: TGTGCCAGCAGCGTATCCCGACAAGAGACCCAGTACTTC. Drawing the rest from reference TRBV9 and TRBJ2-5, the complete variable domain is DSGVTQTPKHLITATGQRVTLRCSPRSGDLSVYWYQQSLDQGLQFLIQYYNGEERAKGNILERFSAQQFPDLHSELNLSSLELGDSALYFCASSVSRQETQYFGPGTRLLVL.

This chain joins TRBV3-1 (or the pseudogene TRBV3-2) and TRBJ2-7, with 14 bases that match TRBD2. The CDR3 spans 15 residues. V lost 4 bases, J lost 6 bases, and 5 bases stayed unmatched. Germline V CDR1 and CDR2: LGHDT, YNNKEL (reference sequence). The CDR3 nucleotides read TGTGCCAGCAGCCTCCGACTAGCGGGAGGGCTCGAGCAGTACTTC. Its translation: CASSLRLAGGLEQYF.

This chain connects TRBV10-3 to TRBJ2-7; D is undetermined. The CDR3 runs 13 residues. Germline V CDR1 and CDR2: ENHRY, SYGVKD. V was cut by 8 bases and J by 0 bases, with 11 bases left in between. The CDR3 is CAIGTVSSYEQYF. The CDR3 DNA reads TGTGCCATCGGAACGGTAAGCTCCTACGAGCAGTACTTC.

The V gene is TRBV24-1, the J gene TRBJ2-3, with D tentatively TRBD1 or TRBD2 (6 bases each). V was clipped by 5 bases and J by 0 bases, with 8 bases between them. This CDR3 has 14 residues. Germline lookup yields CDR1 KGHDR and CDR2 SFDVKD. The CDR3, as DNA: TGTGCCACCAGTGGGGGGGCGAGCACAGATACGCAGTATTTT. Translating gives CATSGGASTDTQYF.